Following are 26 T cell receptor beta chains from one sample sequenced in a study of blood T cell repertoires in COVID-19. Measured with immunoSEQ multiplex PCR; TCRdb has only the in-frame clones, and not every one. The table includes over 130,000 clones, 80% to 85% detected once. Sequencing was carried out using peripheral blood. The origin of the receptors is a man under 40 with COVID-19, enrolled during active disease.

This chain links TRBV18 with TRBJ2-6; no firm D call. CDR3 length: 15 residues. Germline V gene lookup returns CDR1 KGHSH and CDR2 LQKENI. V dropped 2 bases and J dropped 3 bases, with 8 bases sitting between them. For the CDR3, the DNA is TGTGCCAGCTCACCAGGAGTAGTTGGGGCCAACGTCCTGACTTTC. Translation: CASSPGVVGANVLTF.

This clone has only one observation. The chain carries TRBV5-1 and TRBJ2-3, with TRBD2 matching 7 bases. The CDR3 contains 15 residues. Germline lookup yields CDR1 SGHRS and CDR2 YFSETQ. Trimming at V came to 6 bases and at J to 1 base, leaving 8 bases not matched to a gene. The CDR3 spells CASTSTAGGTDTQYF. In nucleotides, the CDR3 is TGCGCCAGCACCTCAACGGCGGGAGGCACAGATACGCAGTATTTT.

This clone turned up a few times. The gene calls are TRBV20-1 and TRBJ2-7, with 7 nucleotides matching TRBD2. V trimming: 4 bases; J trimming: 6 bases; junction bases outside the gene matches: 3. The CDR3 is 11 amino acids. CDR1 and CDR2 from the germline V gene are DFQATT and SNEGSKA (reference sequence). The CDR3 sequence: CSANSGPEQYF. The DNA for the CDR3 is TGCAGTGCTAATAGCGGGCCCGAGCAGTACTTC.

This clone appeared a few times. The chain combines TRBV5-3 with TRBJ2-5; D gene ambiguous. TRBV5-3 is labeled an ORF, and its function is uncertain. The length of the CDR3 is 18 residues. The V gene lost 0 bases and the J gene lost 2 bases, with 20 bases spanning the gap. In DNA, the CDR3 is TGTGCCAGAAGCTTGGTACATGCTGGGCCCTACCCACAAGAGACCCAGTACTTC. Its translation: CARSLVHAGPYPQETQYF.

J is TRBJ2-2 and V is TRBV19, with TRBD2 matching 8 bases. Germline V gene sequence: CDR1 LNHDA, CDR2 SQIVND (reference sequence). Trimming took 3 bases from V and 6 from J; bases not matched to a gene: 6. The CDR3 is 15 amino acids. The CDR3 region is CASSISAGGAGELFF. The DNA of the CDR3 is TGTGCCAGTAGTATTTCTGCGGGAGGTGCCGGGGAGCTGTTTTTT.

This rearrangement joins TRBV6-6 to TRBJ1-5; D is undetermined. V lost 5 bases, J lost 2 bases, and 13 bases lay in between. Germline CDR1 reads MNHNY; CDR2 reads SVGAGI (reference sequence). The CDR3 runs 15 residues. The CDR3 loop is CASSAGEHGNQPQHF. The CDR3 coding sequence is TGTGCCAGCAGTGCTGGGGAGCACGGCAATCAGCCCCAGCATTTT.

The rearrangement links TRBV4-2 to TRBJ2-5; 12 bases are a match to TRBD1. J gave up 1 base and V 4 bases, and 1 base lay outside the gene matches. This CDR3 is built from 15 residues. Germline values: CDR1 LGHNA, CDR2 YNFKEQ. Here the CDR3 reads CASSRGQGAQETQYF. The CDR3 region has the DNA TGTGCCAGCAGCCGGGGACAGGGGGCCCAAGAGACCCAGTACTTC.

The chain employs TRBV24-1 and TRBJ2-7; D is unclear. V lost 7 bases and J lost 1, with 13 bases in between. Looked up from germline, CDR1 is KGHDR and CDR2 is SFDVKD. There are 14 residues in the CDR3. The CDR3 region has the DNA TGTGCCACCAGGTTGCGCCGGGTGTCCTACGAGCAGTACTTC. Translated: CATRLRRVSYEQYF.

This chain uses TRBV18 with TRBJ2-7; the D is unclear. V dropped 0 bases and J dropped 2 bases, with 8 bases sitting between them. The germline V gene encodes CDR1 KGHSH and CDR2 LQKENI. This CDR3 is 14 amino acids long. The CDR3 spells CASSPPNQAYEQYF. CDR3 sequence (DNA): TGTGCCAGCTCACCACCAAATCAGGCCTACGAGCAGTACTTC.

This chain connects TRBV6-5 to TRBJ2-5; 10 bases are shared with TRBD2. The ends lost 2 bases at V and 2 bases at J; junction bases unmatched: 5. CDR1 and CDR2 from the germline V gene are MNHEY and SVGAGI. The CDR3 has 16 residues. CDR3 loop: CASSYGAGGGQETQYF. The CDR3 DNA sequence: TGTGCCAGCAGTTACGGAGCGGGAGGGGGGCAAGAGACCCAGTACTTC.

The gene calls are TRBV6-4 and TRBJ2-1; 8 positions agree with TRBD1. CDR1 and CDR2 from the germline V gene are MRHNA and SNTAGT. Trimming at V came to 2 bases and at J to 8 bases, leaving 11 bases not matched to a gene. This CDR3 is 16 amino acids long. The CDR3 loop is CASSDPFSGQADEQFF. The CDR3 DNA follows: TGTGCCAGCAGTGACCCTTTCTCGGGACAGGCCGATGAGCAGTTCTTC.

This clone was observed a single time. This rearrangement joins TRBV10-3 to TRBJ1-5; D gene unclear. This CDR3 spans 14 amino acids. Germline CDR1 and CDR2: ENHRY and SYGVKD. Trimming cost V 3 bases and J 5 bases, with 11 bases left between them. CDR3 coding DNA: TGTGCCATCAGTGATGGGTTGGCGGATCAGCCCCAGCATTTT. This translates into CAISDGLADQPQHF.

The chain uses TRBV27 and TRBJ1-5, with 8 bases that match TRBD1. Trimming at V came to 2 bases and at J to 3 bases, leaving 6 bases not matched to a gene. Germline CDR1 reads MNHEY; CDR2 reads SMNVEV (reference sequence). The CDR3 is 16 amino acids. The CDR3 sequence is CASSLGRQGANQPQHF. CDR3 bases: TGTGCCAGCAGTTTAGGGCGGCAGGGGGCCAATCAGCCCCAGCATTTT.

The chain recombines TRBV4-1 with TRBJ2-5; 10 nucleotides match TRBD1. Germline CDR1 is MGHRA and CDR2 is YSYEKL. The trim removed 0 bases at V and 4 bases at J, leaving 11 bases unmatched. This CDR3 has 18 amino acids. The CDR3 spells CASSQDPGTGDRRETQYF. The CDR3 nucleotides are TGCGCCAGCAGCCAAGATCCCGGGACAGGGGATCGAAGAGAGACCCAGTACTTC.

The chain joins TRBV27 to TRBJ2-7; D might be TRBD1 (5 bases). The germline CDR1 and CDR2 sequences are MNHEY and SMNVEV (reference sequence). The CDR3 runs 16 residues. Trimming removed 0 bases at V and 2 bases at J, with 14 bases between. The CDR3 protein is CASSLSGPQLPYEQYF. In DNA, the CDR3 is TGTGCCAGCAGTTTATCGGGGCCACAGCTCCCCTACGAGCAGTACTTC.

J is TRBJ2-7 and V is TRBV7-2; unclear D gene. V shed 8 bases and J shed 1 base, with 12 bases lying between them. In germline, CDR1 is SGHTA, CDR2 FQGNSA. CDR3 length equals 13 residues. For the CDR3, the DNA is TGTGCCAGCGGTAATGGCCTTTCCTACGAGCAGTACTTC. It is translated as CASGNGLSYEQYF.

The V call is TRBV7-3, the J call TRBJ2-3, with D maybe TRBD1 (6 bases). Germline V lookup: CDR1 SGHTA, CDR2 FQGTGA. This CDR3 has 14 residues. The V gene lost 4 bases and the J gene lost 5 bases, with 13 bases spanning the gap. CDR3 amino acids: CASSWGHGGDTQYF. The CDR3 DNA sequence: TGTGCCAGCAGCTGGGGGCATGGGGGAGATACGCAGTATTTT.

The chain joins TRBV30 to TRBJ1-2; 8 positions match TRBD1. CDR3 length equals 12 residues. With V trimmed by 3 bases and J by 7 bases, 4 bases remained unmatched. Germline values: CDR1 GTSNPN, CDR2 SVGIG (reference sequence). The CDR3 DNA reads TGTGCCTGGAGGGACAGGGCGGGTGGCTACACCTTC. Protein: CAWRDRAGGYTF.

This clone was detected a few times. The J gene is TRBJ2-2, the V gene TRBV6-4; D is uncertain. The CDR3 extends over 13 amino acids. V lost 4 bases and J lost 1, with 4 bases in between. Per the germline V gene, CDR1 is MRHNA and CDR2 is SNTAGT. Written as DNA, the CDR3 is TGTGCCAGCAGTGCAGGGAACACCGGGGAGCTGTTTTTT. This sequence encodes CASSAGNTGELFF.

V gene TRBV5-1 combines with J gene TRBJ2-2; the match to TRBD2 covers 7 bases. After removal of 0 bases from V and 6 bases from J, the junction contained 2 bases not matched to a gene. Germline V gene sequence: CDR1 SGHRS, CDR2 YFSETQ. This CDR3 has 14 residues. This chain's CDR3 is CASSLGTSAGELFF. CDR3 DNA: TGCGCCAGCAGCTTGGGTACTAGCGCCGGGGAGCTGTTTTTT.

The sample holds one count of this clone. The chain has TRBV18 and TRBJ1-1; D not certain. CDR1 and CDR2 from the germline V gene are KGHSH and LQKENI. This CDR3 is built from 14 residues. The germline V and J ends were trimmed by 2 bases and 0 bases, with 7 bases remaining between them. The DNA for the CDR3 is TGTGCCAGCTCACCATTAACTTTGAACACTGAAGCTTTCTTT. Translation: CASSPLTLNTEAFF.

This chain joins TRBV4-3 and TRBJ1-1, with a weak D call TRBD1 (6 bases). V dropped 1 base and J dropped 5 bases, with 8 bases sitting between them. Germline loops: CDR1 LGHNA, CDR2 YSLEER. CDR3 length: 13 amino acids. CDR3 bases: TGCGCCAGCAGCCAAGGACAGGCGACTGAAGCTTTCTTT. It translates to CASSQGQATEAFF.

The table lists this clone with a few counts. In DNA, the CDR3 is TGTGCCAGCAGCCCGCGGGGGGAAGGGGGCCATGTGGAGACCCAGTACTTC. Amino acids: CASSPRGEGGHVETQYF. The chain joins TRBV4-2 to TRBJ2-5, with D possibly being TRBD2 (8 bases). In germline, CDR1 is LGHNA, CDR2 YNFKEQ. V lost 4 bases, J lost 5 bases, and 23 bases lay in between. CDR3 length: 17 residues.

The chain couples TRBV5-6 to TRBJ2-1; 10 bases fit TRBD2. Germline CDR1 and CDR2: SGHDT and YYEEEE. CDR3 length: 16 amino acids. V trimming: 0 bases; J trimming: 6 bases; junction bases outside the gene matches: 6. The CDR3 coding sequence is TGTGCCAGCAGCTTGGTTCTAGCGGGGGAGGGCAATGAGCAGTTCTTC. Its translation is CASSLVLAGEGNEQFF. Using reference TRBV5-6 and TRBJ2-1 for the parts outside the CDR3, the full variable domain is DAGVTQSPTHLIKTRGQQVTLRCSPKSGHDTVSWYQQALGQGPQFIFQYYEEEERQRGNFPDRFSGHQFPNYSSELNVNALLLGDSALYLCASSLVLAGEGNEQFFGPGTRLTVL.

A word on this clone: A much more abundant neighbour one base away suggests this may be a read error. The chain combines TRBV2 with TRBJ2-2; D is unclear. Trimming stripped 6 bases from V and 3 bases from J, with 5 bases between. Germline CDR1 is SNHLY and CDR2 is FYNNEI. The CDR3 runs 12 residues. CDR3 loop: CASRSDTGELFF. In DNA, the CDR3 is TGTGCCAGCAGGAGCGACACCGGGGAGCTGTTTTTT.

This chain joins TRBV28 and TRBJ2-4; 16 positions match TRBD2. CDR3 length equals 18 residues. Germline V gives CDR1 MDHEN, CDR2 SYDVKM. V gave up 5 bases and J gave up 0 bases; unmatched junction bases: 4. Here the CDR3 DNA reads TGTGCCAGCAGTACGGGACTAGCGGGAGGGGTAGCCAAAAACATTCAGTACTTC. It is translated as CASSTGLAGGVAKNIQYF.